The sample holds many counts of the clone carrying this T cell receptor beta chain. These data originate in a study of regulatory T cells in long-lasting Graves disease. Arm-PCR of CDR3 regions and iRepertoire HTBI primers were the basis on which TCR beta libraries were built. From the multiplex PCR reads, TCRdb called clonotypes with MiXCR, one entry per CDR3 protein. The table shows about 210,000 distinct CDR3 sequences, with approximately 18% occurring only once. Time point reported: newly diagnosed GD, antithyroid drugs for less than 3 months. Scientists built the TCR library using RNA that was extracted from PBMCs. The CDR3 contains 13 residues. CDR1 is LNHDA, CDR2 SQIVND, per germline (reference sequence). Germline trimming cut 8 bases from V and 8 bases from J; bases unmatched to any gene: 9. The sample was also reused in another study, on T cells in Graves' hyperthyroidism and ophthalmopathy.

The sample consisted of peripheral blood mononuclear cells (PBMCs), taken at new diagnosis, from a patient treated with antithyroid drugs. This chain uses TRBV19 with TRBJ1-1; 9 bases line up with TRBD1. This TCR was sampled from a woman aged 25 to 39 with Graves disease. The CDR3: CASDVQGAGEAFF. In DNA, the CDR3 is TGTGCCAGTGATGTACAGGGGGCTGGGGAAGCTTTCTTT.